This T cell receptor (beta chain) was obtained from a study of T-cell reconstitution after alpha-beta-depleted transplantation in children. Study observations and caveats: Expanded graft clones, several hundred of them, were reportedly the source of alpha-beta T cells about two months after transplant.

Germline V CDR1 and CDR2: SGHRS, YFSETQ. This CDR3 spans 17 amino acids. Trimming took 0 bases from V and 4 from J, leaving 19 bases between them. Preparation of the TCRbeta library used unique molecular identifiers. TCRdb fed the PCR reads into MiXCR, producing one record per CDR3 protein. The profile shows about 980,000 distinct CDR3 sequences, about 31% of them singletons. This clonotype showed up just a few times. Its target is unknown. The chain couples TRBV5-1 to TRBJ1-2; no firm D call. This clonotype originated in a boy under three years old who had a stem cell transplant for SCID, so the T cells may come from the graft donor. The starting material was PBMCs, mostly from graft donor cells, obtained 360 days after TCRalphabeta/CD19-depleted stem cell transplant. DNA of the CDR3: TGCGCCAGCAGCTTGGCACCGGGAGGGCCCGTTACCTATGGCTACACCTTC. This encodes CASSLAPGGPVTYGYTF. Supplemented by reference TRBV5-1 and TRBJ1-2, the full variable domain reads KAGVTQTPRYLIKTRGQQVTLSCSPISGHRSVSWYQQTPGQGLQFLFEYFSETQRNKGNFPGRFSGRQFSNSRSEMNVSTLELGDSALYLCASSLAPGGPVTYGYTFGSGTRLTVV.